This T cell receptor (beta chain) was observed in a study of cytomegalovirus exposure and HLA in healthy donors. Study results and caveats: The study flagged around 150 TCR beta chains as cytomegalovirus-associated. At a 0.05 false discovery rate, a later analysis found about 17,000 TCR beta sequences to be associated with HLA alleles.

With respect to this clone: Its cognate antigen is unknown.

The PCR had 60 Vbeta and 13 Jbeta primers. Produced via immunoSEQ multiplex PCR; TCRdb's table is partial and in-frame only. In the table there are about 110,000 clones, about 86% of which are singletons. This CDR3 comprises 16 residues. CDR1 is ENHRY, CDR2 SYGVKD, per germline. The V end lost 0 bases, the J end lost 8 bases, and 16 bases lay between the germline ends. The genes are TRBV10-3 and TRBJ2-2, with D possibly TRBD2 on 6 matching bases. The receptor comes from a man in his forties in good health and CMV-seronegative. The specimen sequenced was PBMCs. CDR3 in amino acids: CAISESGGISGGELFF. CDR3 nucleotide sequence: TGTGCCATCAGTGAGTCTGGGGGGATTTCCGGGGGGGAGCTGTTTTTT.